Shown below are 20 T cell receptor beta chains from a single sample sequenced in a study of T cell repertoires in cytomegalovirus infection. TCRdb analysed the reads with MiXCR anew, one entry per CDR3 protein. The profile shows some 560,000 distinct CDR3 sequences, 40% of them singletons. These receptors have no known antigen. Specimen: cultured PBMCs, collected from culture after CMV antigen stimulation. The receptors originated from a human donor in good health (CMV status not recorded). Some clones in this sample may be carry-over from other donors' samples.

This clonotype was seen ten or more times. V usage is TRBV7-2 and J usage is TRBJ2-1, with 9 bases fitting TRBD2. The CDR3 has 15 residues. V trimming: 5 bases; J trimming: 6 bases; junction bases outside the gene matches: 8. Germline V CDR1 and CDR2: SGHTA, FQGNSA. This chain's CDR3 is CASSPGLALSNEQFF. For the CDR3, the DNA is TGTGCCAGCAGCCCGGGACTAGCTTTGAGCAATGAGCAGTTCTTC.

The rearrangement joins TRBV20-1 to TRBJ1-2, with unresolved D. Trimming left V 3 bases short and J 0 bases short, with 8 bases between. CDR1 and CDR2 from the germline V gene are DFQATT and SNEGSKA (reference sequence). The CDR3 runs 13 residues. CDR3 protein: CSARVQANYGYTF. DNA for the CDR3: TGCAGTGCTAGGGTTCAGGCTAACTATGGCTACACCTTC.

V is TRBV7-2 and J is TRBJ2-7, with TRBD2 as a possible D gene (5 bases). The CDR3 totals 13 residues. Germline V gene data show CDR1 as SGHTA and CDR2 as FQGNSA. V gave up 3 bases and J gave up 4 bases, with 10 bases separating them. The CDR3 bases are TGTGCCAGCAGCTTCCGGGATAGATACGAGCAGTACTTC. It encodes CASSFRDRYEQYF. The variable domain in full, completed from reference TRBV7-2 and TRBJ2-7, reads GAGVSQSPSNKVTEKGKDVELRCDPISGHTALYWYRQSLGQGLEFLIYFQGNSAPDKSGLPSDRFSAERTGGSVSTLTIQRTQQEDSAVYLCASSFRDRYEQYFGPGTRLTVT.

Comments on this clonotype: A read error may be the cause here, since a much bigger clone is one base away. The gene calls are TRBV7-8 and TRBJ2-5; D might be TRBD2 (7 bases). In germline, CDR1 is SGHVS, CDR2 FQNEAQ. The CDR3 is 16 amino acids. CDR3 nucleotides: TGTGCCTGCAGGCAGGGGAGGGGCATCGGCCAAGAGACCCAGTACTTC. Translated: CACRQGRGIGQETQYF.

Written as DNA, the CDR3 is TGTGCCAGCAGTGAAGCGTTATTGGACAACCATAATTCACCCCTCCACTTT. Its protein is CASSEALLDNHNSPLHF. This chain uses TRBV6-1 with TRBJ1-6; TRBD1 might be the D (5 bases). Per germline, CDR1 MNHNS and CDR2 SASEGT. The CDR3 is 17 residues long. Trimming cost V 0 bases and J 5 bases, with 14 bases left between them.

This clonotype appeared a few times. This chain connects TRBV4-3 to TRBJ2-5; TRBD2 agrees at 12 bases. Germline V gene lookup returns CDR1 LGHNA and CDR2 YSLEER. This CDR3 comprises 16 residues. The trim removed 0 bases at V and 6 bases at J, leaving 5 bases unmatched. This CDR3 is CASSQDWLAGGKTQYF. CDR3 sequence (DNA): TGCGCCAGCAGCCAAGATTGGCTAGCGGGAGGGAAGACCCAGTACTTC.

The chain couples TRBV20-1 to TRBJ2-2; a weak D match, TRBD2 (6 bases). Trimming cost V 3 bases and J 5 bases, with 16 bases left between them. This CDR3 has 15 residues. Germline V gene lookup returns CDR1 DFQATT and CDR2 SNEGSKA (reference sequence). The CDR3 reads CSASVAGLETGELFF. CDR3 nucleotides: TGCAGTGCTAGTGTTGCGGGGTTAGAAACCGGGGAGCTGTTTTTT.

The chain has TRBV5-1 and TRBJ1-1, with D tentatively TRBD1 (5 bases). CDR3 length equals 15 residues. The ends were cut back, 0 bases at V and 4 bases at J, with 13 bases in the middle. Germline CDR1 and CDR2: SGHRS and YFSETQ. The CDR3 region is CASSLGQYHGTEAFF. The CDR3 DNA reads TGCGCCAGCAGCTTGGGACAGTACCATGGCACTGAAGCTTTCTTT.

The CDR3 protein is CASSHASPGQGTPMNTEAFF. CDR3 nucleotides: TGCGCCAGCAGCCATGCCTCACCGGGACAGGGGACTCCTATGAACACTGAAGCTTTCTTT. The chain is built from TRBV4-1 and TRBJ1-1; 10 bases map to TRBD1. This CDR3 region has 20 residues. Germline CDR1 reads MGHRA; CDR2 reads YSYEKL. The junction had 16 bases not matched to a gene; V was cut back by 3 bases and J by 0 bases.

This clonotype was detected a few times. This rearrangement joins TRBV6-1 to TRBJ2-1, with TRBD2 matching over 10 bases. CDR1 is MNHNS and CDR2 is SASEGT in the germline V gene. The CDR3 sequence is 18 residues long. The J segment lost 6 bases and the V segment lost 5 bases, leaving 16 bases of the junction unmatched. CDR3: CASSSPLGLAGVGNEQFF. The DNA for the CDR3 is TGTGCCAGCAGTTCGCCCCTTGGTCTAGCGGGAGTTGGCAATGAGCAGTTCTTC.

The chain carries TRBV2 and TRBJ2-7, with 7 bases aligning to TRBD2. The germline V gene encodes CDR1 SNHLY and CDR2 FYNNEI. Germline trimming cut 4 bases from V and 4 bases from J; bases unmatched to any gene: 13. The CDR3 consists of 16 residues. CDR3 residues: CASSVPSGAGVYEQYF. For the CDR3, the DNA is TGTGCCAGCAGTGTCCCCAGTGGGGCGGGAGTGTACGAGCAGTACTTC.

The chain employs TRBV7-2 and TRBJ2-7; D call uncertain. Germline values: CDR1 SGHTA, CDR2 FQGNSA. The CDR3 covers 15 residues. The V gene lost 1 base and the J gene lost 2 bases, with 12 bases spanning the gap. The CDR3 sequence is CASSLEGYATYEQYF. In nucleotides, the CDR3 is TGTGCCAGCAGCTTAGAGGGCTACGCCACCTACGAGCAGTACTTC.

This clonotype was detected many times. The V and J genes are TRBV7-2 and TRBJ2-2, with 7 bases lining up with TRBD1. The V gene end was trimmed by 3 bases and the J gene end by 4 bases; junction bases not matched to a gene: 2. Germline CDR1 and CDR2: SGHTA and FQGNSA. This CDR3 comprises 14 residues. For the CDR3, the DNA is TGTGCCAGCAGCTTGGGACAGTTCACCGGGGAGCTGTTTTTT. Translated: CASSLGQFTGELFF. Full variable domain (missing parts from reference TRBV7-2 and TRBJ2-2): GAGVSQSPSNKVTEKGKDVELRCDPISGHTALYWYRQSLGQGLEFLIYFQGNSAPDKSGLPSDRFSAERTGGSVSTLTIQRTQQEDSAVYLCASSLGQFTGELFFGEGSRLTVL.

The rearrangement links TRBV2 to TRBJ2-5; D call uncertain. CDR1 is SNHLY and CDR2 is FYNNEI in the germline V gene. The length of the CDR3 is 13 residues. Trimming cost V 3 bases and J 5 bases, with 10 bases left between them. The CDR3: CASSDWSRETQYF. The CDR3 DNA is TGTGCCAGCAGTGACTGGTCTCGGGAGACCCAGTACTTC.

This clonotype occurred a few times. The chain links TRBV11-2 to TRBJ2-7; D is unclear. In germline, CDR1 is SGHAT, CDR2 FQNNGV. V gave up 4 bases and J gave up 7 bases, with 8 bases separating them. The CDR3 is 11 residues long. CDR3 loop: CASSSVREQYF. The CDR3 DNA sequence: TGTGCCAGCAGCTCTGTGAGGGAGCAGTACTTC.

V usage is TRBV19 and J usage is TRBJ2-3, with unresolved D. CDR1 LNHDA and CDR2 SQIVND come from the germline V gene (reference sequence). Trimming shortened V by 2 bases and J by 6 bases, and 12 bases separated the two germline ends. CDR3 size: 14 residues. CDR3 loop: CASSIPAVGDTQYF. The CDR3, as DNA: TGTGCCAGTAGTATACCCGCGGTCGGGGATACGCAGTATTTT.

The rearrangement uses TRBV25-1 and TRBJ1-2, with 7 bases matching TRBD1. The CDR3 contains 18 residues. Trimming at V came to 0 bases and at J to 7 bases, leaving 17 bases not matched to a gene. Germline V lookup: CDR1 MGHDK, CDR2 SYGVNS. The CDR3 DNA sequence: TGTGCCAGCAGTGAATACTTCCCAGGGGGGGACCAAGGTGGTGGCTACACCTTC. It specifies CASSEYFPGGDQGGGYTF.

In DNA form, the CDR3 reads TGTGCCAGCAGCCAAAGGGCCGCCGATGAGCAGTTCTTC. Encoded protein: CASSQRAADEQFF. The gene calls are TRBV9 and TRBJ2-1; D not certain. The CDR3 is 13 amino acids. Trimming left V 4 bases short and J 8 bases short, with 13 bases between. Germline CDR1 SGDLS, CDR2 YYNGEE.

The CDR3 loop is CASSLSGWAKNIQYF. CDR3 bases: TGTGCCAGCAGCTTATCCGGGTGGGCCAAAAACATTCAGTACTTC. The chain employs TRBV7-9 and TRBJ2-4; D uncertain. The V end lost 2 bases, the J end lost 1 base, and 9 bases lay between the germline ends. The V gene's germline CDR1 is SEHNR and CDR2 FQNEAQ (reference sequence). This CDR3 is built from 15 residues. The full variable domain, completed using reference TRBV7-9 and TRBJ2-4, is DTGVSQNPRHKITKRGQNVTFRCDPISEHNRLYWYRQTLGQGPEFLTYFQNEAQLEKSRLLSDRFSAERPKGSFSTLEIQRTEQGDSAMYLCASSLSGWAKNIQYFGAGTRLSVL.

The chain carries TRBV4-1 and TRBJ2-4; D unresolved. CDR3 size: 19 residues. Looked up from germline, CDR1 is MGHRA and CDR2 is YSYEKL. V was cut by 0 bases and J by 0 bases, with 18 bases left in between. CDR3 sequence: CASSQDPRKELIAKNIQYF. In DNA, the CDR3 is TGCGCCAGCAGCCAAGACCCCCGGAAGGAGCTGATAGCCAAAAACATTCAGTACTTC.